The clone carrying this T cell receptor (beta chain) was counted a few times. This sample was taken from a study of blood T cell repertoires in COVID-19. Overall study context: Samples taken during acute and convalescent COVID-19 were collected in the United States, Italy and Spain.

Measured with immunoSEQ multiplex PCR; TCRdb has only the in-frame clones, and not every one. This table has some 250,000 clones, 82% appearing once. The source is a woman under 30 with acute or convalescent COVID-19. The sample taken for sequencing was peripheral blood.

Here the CDR3 DNA reads TGTGCCAGCAGCAGACTAGCGGGAGGCTACGAGCAGTACTTC. Its translation: CASSRLAGGYEQYF. This sequence joins TRBV27 and TRBJ2-7; 13 bases align to TRBD2. The CDR3 has 14 amino acids. The trim removed 6 bases at V and 3 bases at J, leaving 2 bases unmatched. Germline CDR1 is MNHEY and CDR2 is SMNVEV (reference sequence).